A single sample is the source of the 18 T cell receptor beta chains below, sequenced in a study of beta chain features in type 1 diabetes. Expressed TCRB transcripts were sequenced because the isolated RNA had all been reverse transcribed beforehand. Data came from immunoSEQ multiplex PCR; TCRdb stores just in-frame clones and leaves some out. Among fewer than 550,000 clones listed, more than 9.5% were seen once. What was sequenced was naive CD4+ T cells from blood. Receptor source: a woman aged 18 to 35 in good health.

This clone occurred a few times. The rearrangement joins TRBV7-8 to TRBJ2-3; the D is unclear. Trimming stripped 4 bases from V and 6 bases from J, with 11 bases between. Germline values: CDR1 SGHVS, CDR2 FQNEAQ. This CDR3 spans 13 amino acids. The CDR3 region is CASSSTPRDTQYF. DNA for the CDR3: TGTGCCAGCAGCTCAACTCCTAGGGATACGCAGTATTTT.

This chain links TRBV7-9 with TRBJ2-1, with 11 bases identical to TRBD2. Germline CDR1 reads SEHNR; CDR2 reads FQNEAQ (reference sequence). V dropped 7 bases and J dropped 9; count of bases not matched to a gene: 8. The CDR3 contains 14 residues. The CDR3 sequence: CASTPSGGFPEQFF. The CDR3, as DNA: TGTGCCAGCACCCCTAGCGGGGGGTTCCCTGAGCAGTTCTTC. Together with reference TRBV7-9 and TRBJ2-1, the CDR3 gives the full variable domain: DTGVSQNPRHKITKRGQNVTFRCDPISEHNRLYWYRQTLGQGPEFLTYFQNEAQLEKSRLLSDRFSAERPKGSFSTLEIQRTEQGDSAMYLCASTPSGGFPEQFFGPGTRLTVL.

The chain carries TRBV19 and TRBJ2-7; D gene unclear. Looked up from germline, CDR1 is LNHDA and CDR2 is SQIVND (reference sequence). CDR3 length equals 13 residues. Deletions cut 2 bases from V and 2 bases from J, with 7 bases between. The CDR3 DNA reads TGTGCCAGTAGTATACACCTAGCCTACGAGCAGTACTTC. Its protein product is CASSIHLAYEQYF.

As concerns this clone: The same CDR3 also results from other DNA sequences found in this sample. The V gene is TRBV18, the J gene TRBJ2-7; D gene ambiguous. V shed 1 base and J shed 0 bases, with 4 bases lying between them. This CDR3 is built from 13 residues. In germline, CDR1 is KGHSH, CDR2 LQKENI. This chain's CDR3 is CASSPRSSYEQYV. The CDR3 region has the DNA TGTGCCAGCTCACCACGGAGCTCCTACGAGCAGTACGTC.

This clone was found a few times. The chain is built from TRBV30 and TRBJ2-7, with 9 bases identical to TRBD2. V dropped 0 bases and J dropped 4; count of bases not matched to a gene: 4. The CDR3 contains 14 residues. CDR1 and CDR2 from the germline V gene are GTSNPN and SVGIG (reference sequence). The CDR3 region is CAWSVSSGRYEQYF. As DNA, the CDR3 is TGTGCCTGGAGTGTGTCCAGCGGGAGGTACGAGCAGTACTTC.

This chain uses TRBV5-1 with TRBJ2-1; D is unclear. The V end was cut by 1 base, the J end by 6 bases, with 8 bases between. The CDR3 is 13 amino acids. CDR1 SGHRS and CDR2 YFSETQ come from the germline V gene. The CDR3 sequence: CASSLIRINEQFF. CDR3 nucleotides: TGCGCCAGCAGCTTGATACGGATCAATGAGCAGTTCTTC.

The chain joins TRBV25-1 to TRBJ2-7; 7 nucleotides match TRBD1. CDR1 MGHDK and CDR2 SYGVNS come from the germline V gene. Trimming cost V 5 bases and J 3 bases; bases outside gene matches: 4. CDR3 length equals 13 residues. The CDR3, as DNA: TGTGCCAGCAGTCGGGACAGATACTACGAGCAGTACGTC. Translation: CASSRDRYYEQYV.

A few counts support this clone. The V call is TRBV18, the J call TRBJ1-2; D gene unclear. The CDR3 has 14 amino acids. Trimming removed 1 base from V and 3 bases from J, with 9 bases in between. Germline V gene sequence: CDR1 KGHSH, CDR2 LQKENI. CDR3 sequence reads: CASSPQSGDYGYTF. Written as DNA, the CDR3 is TGTGCCAGCTCACCACAAAGCGGCGACTATGGCTACACCTTC.

The rearrangement uses TRBV5-1 and TRBJ1-2, with D maybe TRBD1 (5 bases). Germline values: CDR1 SGHRS, CDR2 YFSETQ. The CDR3 sequence is 14 residues long. V was shortened by 5 bases and J by 8 bases, with 19 bases between the two germline ends. Written as DNA, the CDR3 is TGCGCCAGCAGTTTCCGCAGGGCATCGACGGGCTACACCTTC. Its protein is CASSFRRASTGYTF.

This clone was counted a few times. The genes are TRBV5-1 and TRBJ2-1; 11 bases are a match to TRBD1. The germline gives CDR1 SGHRS, CDR2 YFSETQ. CDR3 length: 16 residues. V dropped 0 bases and J dropped 2; count of bases not matched to a gene: 1. The CDR3 sequence is CASSLGTGGPYNEQFF. CDR3 bases: TGCGCCAGCAGCTTGGGGACAGGGGGCCCCTACAATGAGCAGTTCTTC.

The chain has TRBV5-1 and TRBJ2-7; D not resolved. Germline lookup yields CDR1 SGHRS and CDR2 YFSETQ. V was cut by 0 bases and J by 1 base, with 5 bases left in between. The CDR3 extends over 13 amino acids. CDR3 protein: CASSLAVSYEQYF. The CDR3 nucleotides are TGCGCCAGCAGCTTGGCCGTATCCTACGAGCAGTACTTC.

The chain recombines TRBV6-5 with TRBJ1-1; no clear D gene. Trimming removed 2 bases from V and 4 bases from J, with 14 bases in between. The germline gives CDR1 MNHEY, CDR2 SVGAGI. The CDR3 totals 15 residues. CDR3 residues: CASSYDHSERTEAFF. CDR3 nucleotide sequence: TGTGCCAGCAGTTACGACCACAGCGAGCGCACTGAAGCTTTCTTT.

The V gene is TRBV12-5, the J gene TRBJ2-1, with TRBD2 matching 13 bases. Per germline, CDR1 LGHNT and CDR2 FRNRAP. The CDR3 is 18 residues long. V was pared by 5 bases and J by 4 bases, with 11 bases of the junction left unmatched. The CDR3 protein is CASGPRTSGSPRYNEQFF. The CDR3 nucleotides read TGTGCTAGTGGTCCACGGACTAGCGGGAGTCCGCGTTACAATGAGCAGTTCTTC.

This chain connects TRBV4-3 to TRBJ1-1, with D uncertain. Deletions cut 6 bases from V and 1 base from J, with 15 bases between. The CDR3 consists of 15 residues. Germline-derived CDR1 and CDR2 are LGHNA and YSLEER. CDR3 sequence (DNA): TGCGCCAGCAGTACTTTGAGGGAGGGGAACACTGAAGCTTTCTTT. Translated: CASSTLREGNTEAFF.

J is TRBJ2-5 and V is TRBV27; D is unclear. Trimming took 2 bases from V and 5 from J, leaving 12 bases between them. The length of the CDR3 is 14 residues. CDR1 and CDR2 from the germline V gene are MNHEY and SMNVEV (reference sequence). CDR3 in amino acids: CASSLLGAAETQYF. The CDR3 bases are TGTGCCAGCAGTTTACTCGGCGCTGCGGAGACCCAGTACTTC.

Only a few counts were recorded for this clone. This sequence joins TRBV15 and TRBJ2-4; D might be TRBD2 (5 bases). Per germline, CDR1 LNHNV and CDR2 YYDKDF (reference sequence). Deletions cut 4 bases from V and 2 bases from J, with 15 bases between. This CDR3 has 16 amino acids. The CDR3 bases are TGTGCCACCAGCACCCCGGGGATCGGTACCAAAAACATTCAGTACTTC. Its translation is CATSTPGIGTKNIQYF.

In this sample, this clone turned up a few times. An end of the junction differs from the germline gene, which may be a read error. The chain is built from TRBV28 and TRBJ1-2; TRBD1 might be the D (5 bases). The CDR3 is 14 amino acids. Looked up from germline, CDR1 is MDHEN and CDR2 is SYDVKM. CDR3 nucleotides: TGTGCCAGCAGTTTATTGGGGCCACCCGAGACGGAATCCTTC. Translation: CASSLLGPPETESF.

This clone was recorded only once. The chain carries TRBV5-1 and TRBJ1-2; the D is unclear. Germline CDR1 reads SGHRS; CDR2 reads YFSETQ. The CDR3 is 13 residues long. V lost 7 bases and J 3 bases, leaving 13 bases between the germline ends. The CDR3 loop is CASHREKDYGYTF. The CDR3 bases are TGCGCCAGCCACCGGGAGAAAGACTATGGCTACACCTTC.